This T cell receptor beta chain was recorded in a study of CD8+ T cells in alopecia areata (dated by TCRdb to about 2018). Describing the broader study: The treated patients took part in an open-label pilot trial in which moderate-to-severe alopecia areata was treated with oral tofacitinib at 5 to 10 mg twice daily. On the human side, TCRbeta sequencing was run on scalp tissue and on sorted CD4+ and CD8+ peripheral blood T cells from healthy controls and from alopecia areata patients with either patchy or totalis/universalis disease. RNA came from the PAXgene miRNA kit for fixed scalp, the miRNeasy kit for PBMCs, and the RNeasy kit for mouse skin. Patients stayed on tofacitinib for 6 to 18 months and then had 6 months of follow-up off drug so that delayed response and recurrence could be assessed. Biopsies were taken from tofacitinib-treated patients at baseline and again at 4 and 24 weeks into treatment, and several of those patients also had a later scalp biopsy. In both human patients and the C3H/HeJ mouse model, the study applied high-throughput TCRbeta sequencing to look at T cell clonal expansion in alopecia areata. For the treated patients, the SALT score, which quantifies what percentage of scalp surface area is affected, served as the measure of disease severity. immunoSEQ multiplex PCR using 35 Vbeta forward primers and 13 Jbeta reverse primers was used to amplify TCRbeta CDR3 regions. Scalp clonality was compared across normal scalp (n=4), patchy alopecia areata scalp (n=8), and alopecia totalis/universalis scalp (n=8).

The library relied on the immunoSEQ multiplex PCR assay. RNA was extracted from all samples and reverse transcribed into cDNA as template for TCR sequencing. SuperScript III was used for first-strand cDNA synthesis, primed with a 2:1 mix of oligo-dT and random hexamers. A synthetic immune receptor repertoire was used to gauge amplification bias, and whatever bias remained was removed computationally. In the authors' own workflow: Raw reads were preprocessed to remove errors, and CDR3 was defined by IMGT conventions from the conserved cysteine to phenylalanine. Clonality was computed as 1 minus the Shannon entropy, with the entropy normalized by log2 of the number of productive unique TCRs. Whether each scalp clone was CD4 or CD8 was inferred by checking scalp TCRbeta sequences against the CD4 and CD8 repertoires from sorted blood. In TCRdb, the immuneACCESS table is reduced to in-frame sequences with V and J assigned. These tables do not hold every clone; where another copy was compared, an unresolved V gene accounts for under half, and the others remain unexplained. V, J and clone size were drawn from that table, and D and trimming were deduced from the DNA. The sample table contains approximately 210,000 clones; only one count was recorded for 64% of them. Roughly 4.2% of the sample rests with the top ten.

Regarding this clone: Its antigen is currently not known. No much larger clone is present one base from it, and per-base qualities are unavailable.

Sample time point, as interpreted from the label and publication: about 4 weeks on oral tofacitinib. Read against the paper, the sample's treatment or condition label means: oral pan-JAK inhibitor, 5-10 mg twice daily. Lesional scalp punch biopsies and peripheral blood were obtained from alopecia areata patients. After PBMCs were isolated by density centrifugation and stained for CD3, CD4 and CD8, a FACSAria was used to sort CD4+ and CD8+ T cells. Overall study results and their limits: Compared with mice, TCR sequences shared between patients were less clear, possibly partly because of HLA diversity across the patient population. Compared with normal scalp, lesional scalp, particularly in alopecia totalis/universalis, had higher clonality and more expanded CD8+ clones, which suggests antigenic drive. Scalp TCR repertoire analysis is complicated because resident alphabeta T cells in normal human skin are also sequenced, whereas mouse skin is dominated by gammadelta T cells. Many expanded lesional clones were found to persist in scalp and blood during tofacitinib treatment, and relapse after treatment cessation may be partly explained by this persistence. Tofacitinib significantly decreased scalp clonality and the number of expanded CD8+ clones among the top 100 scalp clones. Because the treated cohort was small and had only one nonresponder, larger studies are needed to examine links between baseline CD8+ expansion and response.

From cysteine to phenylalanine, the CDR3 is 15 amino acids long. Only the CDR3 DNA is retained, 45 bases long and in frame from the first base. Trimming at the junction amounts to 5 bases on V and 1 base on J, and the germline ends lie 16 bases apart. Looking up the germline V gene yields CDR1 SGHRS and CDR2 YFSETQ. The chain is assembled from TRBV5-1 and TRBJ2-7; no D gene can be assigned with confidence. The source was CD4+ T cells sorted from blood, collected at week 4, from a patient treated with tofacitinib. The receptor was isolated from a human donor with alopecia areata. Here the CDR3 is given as CASSALQPGSYEQYF. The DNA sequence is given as TGCGCCAGCAGTGCACTGCAACCCGGGTCCTACGAGCAGTACTTC.